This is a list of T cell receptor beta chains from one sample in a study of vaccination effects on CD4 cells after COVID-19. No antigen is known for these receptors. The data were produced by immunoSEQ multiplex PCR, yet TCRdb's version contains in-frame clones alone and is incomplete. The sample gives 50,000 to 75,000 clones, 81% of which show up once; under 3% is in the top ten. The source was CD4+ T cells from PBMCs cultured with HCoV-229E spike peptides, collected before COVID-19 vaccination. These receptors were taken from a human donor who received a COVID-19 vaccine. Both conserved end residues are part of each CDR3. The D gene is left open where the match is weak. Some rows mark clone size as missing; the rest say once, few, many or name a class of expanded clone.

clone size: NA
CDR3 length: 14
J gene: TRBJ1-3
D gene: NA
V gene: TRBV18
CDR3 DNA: TGTGCCATAAGGACGGAACTCTCTGGAAACACCATATATTTT
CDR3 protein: CAIRTELSGNTIYF

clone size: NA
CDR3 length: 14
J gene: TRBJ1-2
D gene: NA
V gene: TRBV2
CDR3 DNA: TGTGCCAGCAGTGAAGGGAGGGAGACTTTGGGCTACACCTTC
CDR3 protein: CASSEGRETLGYTF

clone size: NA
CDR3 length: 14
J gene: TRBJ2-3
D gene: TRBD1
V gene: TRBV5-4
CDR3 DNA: TGTGCCAGCAGCTTGCCAGGGGGCGCAGATACGCAGTATTTT
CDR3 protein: CASSLPGGADTQYF

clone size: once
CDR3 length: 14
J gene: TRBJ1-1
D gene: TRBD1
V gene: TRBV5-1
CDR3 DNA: TGCGCCAGCAGCTTGGGAGGGGGCGGTGGTGAAGCTTTCTTT
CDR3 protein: CASSLGGGGGEAFF

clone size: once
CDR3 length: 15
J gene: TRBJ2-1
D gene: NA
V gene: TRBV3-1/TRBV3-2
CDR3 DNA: TGTGCCAGCAGCCAAGATCTCGGGGAGTACAATGAGCAGTTCTTC
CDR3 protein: CASSQDLGEYNEQFF

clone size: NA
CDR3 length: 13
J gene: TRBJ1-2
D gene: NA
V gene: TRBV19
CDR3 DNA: TGTGCCAGTAGTGAATCTGTTGGGGGTGGCTACACCTTC
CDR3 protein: CASSESVGGGYTF

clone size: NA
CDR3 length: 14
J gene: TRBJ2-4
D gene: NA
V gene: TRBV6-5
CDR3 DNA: TGTGCCAGCAGCCCCGGGACGGCCAAAAACATTCAGTACTTC
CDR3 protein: CASSPGTAKNIQYF

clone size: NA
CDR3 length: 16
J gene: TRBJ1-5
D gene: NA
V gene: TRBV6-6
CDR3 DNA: TGTGCCAGCAGTTACGGTATTCGCAGGGAAAATCAGCCCCAGCATTTT
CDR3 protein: CASSYGIRRENQPQHF

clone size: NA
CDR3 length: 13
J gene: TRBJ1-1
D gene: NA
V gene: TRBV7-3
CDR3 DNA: TGTGCCAGCAGCTTTGGGATGAACACTGAAGCTTTCTTT
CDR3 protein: CASSFGMNTEAFF

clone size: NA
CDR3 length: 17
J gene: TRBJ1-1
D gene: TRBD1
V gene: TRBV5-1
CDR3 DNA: TGCGCCAGCAGTACCACTCTGACAGGGCGGGAGAACACTGAAGCTTTCTTT
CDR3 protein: CASSTTLTGRENTEAFF

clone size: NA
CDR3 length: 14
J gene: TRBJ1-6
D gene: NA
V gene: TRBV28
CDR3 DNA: TGTGCCAGCACGCGGGGTACCTATAATTCACCCCTCCACTTT
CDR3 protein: CASTRGTYNSPLHF

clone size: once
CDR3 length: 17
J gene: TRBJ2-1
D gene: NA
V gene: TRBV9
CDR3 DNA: TGTGCCAGCAGCCCACAAGACAGTGCCCGCTCCTACAATGAGCAGTTCTTC
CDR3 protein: CASSPQDSARSYNEQFF

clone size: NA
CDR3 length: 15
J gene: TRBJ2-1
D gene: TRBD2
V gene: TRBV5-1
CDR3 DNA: TGCGCCAGCAGCGAGGGGACTAGCGAGTTCGATGAGCAGTTCTTC
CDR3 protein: CASSEGTSEFDEQFF

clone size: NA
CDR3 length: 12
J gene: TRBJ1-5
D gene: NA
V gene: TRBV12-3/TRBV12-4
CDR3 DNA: TGTGCCAGCAGCCAGGTCCTCCAGCCCCAGCATTTT
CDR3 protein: CASSQVLQPQHF

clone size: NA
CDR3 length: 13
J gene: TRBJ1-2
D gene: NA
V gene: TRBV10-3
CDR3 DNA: TGTGCCACCACAAGTAAAGTAGACTATGGCTACACCTTC
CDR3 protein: CATTSKVDYGYTF

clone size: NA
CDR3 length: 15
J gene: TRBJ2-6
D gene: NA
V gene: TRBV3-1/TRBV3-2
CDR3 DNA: TGTGCCAGCAGCCCGGACCTAACTGGGGCCAACGTCCTGACTTTC
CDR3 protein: CASSPDLTGANVLTF

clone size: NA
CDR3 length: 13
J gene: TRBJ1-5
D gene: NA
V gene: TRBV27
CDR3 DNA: TGTGCCAGCAGTTTCAAAGGGGATCAGCCCCAGCATTTT
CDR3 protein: CASSFKGDQPQHF

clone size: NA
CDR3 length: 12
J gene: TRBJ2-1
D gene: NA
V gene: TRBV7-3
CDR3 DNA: TGTGCCAGCAGCTTTGGGGCGGATGAGCAGTTCTTC
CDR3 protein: CASSFGADEQFF

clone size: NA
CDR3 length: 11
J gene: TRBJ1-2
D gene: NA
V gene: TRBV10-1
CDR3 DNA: TGCGCCAGCACCGACGGCTATGGCTACACCTTC
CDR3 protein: CASTDGYGYTF

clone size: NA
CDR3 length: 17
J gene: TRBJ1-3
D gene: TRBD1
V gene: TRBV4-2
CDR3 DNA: TGTGCCAGCAGCCAAATACAGGGGCCCTCCTCTGGAAACACCATATATTTT
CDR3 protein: CASSQIQGPSSGNTIYF

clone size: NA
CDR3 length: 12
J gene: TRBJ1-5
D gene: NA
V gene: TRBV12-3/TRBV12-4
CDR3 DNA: TGTGCCAGCAGTTTAATCGGGCAGCCCCAGCATTTT
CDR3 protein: CASSLIGQPQHF

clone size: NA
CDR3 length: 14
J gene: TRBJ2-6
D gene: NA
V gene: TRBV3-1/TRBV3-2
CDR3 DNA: TGTGCCAGCGCAGGGTACTCTGGGGCCAACGTCCTGACTTTC
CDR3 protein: CASAGYSGANVLTF

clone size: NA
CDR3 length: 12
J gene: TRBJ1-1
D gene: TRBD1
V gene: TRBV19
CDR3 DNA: TGTGCCAGTAGCCGGGACAGGGATGAAGCTTTCTTT
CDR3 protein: CASSRDRDEAFF

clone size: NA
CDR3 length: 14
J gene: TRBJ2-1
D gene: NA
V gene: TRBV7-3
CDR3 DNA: TGTGCCAGCAGCACAAATCAACTGGCATTTGAGCAGTTCTTC
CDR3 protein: CASSTNQLAFEQFF

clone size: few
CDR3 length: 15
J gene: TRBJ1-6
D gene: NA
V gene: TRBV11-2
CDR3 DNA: TGTGCCAGCAGCTTAGCCCAGGACAGTTCATCACCCCTCCACTTT
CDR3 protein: CASSLAQDSSSPLHF

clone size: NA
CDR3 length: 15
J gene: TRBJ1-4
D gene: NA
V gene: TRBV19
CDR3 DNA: TGTGCCAGTAGAACGTCGGGGCTCCCCGGCGAAAAACTGTTTTTT
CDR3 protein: CASRTSGLPGEKLFF